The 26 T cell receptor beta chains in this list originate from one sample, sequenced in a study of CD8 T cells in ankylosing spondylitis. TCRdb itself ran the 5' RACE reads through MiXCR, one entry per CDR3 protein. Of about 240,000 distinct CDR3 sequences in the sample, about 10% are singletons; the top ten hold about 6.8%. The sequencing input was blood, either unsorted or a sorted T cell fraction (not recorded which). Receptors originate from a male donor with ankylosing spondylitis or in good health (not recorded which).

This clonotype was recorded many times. The CDR3 here is CASSFSPNPDTQYF. In DNA, the CDR3 is TGTGCCAGCAGTTTCTCCCCCAACCCGGATACGCAGTATTTT. This sequence joins TRBV27 and TRBJ2-3; D is unclear. Looked up from germline, CDR1 is MNHEY and CDR2 is SMNVEV (reference sequence). V lost 3 bases and J 6 bases, leaving 13 bases between the germline ends. CDR3 size: 14 residues.

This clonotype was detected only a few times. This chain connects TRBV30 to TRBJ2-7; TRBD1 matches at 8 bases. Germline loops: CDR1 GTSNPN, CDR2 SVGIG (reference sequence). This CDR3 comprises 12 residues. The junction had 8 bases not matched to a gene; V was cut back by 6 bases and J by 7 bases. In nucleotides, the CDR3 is TGTGCCTGCTACGGGACAGGTGAAGAGCAGTACTTC. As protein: CACYGTGEEQYF.

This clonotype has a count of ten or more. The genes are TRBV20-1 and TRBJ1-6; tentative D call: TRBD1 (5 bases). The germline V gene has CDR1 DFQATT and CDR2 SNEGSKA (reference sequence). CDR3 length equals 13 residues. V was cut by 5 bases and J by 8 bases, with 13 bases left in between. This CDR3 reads CSASPPGDSPLHF. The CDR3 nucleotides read TGCAGTGCTTCACCCCCGGGGGATTCACCCCTCCACTTT.

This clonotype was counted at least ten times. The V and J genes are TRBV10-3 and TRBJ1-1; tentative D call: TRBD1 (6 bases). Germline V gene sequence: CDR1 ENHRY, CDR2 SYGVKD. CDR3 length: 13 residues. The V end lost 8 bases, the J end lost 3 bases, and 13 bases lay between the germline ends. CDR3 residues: CAIHAPGDTEAFF. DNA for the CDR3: TGTGCCATCCATGCCCCAGGGGACACTGAAGCTTTCTTT.

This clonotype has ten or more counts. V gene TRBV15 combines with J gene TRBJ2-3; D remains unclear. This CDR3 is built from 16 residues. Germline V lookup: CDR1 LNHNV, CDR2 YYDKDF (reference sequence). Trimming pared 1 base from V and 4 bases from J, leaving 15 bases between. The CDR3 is CATSRVNPALADTQYF. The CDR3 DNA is TGTGCCACCAGCAGAGTTAACCCTGCCCTGGCAGATACGCAGTATTTT. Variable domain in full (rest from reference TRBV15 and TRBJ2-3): DAMVIQNPRYQVTQFGKPVTLSCSQTLNHNVMYWYQQKSSQAPKLLFHYYDKDFNNEADTPDNFQSRRPNTSFCFLDIRSPGLGDTAMYLCATSRVNPALADTQYFGPGTRLTVL.

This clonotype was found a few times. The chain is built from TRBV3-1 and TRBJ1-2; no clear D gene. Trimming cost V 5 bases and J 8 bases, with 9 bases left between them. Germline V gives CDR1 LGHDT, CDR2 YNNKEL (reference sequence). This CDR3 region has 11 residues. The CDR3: CASSNPDGYTF. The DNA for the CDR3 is TGTGCCAGCAGCAACCCGGACGGCTACACCTTC.

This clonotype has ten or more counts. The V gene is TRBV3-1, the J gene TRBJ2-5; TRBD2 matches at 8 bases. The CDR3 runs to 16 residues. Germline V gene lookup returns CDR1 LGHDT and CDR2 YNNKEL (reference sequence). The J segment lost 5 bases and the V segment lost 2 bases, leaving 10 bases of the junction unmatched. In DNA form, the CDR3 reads TGTGCCAGCAGCCAATTGCCGGGCCGCGGGGGGGAGACCCAGTACTTC. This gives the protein CASSQLPGRGGETQYF.

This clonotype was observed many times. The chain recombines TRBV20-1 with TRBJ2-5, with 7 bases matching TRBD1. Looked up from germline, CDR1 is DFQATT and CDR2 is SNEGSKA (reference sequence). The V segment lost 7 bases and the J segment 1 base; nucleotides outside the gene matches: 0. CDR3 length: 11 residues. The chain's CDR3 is CSGQGQETQYF. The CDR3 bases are TGCAGTGGACAGGGCCAAGAGACCCAGTACTTC.

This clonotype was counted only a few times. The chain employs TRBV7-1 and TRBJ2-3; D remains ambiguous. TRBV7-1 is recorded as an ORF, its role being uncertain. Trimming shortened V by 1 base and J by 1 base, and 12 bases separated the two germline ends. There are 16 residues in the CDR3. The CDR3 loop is CASSSGLDSRTDTQYF. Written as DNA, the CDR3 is TGTGCCAGCAGCTCAGGGCTCGACTCCCGCACAGATACGCAGTATTTT.

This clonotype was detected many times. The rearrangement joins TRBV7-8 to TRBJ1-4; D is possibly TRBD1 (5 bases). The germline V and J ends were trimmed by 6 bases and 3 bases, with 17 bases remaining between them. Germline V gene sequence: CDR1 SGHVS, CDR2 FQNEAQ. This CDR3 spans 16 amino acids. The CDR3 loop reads CASSFSGAAANEKLFF. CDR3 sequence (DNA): TGTGCCAGCAGTTTCAGTGGGGCGGCGGCTAATGAAAAACTGTTTTTT.

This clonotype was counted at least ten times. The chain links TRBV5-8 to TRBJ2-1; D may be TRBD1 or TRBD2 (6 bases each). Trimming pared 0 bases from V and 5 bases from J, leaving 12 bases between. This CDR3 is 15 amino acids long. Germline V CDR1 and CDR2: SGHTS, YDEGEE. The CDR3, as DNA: TGTGCCAGCAGCTTGGCGGGGGCAAGCGACAATGAGCAGTTCTTC. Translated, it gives CASSLAGASDNEQFF.

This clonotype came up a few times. CDR3 nucleotide sequence: TGCGCCAGCAGCAAATATAGGCAGGCGAACACCGGGGAGCTGTTTTTT. Translated, it gives CASSKYRQANTGELFF. The chain uses TRBV5-1 and TRBJ2-2; D call uncertain. V gave up 4 bases and J gave up 0 bases, with 13 bases separating them. This CDR3 region has 16 residues. CDR1 and CDR2 from the germline V gene are SGHRS and YFSETQ.

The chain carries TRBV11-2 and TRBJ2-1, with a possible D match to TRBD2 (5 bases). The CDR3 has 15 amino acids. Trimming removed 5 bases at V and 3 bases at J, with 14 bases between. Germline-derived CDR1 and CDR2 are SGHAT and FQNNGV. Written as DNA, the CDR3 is TGTGCCAGCAGCACGGACTCACGATACTACAATGAGCAGTTCTTC. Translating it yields CASSTDSRYYNEQFF.

The CDR3 DNA follows: TGTGCCATCAAGGCGGGGGGCGTCAATGAGCAGTTCTTC. Its translation: CAIKAGGVNEQFF. V usage is TRBV10-3 and J usage is TRBJ2-1; TRBD2 agrees at 8 bases. The CDR3 is 13 amino acids. The J segment lost 6 bases and the V segment lost 7 bases, leaving 5 bases of the junction unmatched. From germline, CDR1 is ENHRY and CDR2 SYGVKD.

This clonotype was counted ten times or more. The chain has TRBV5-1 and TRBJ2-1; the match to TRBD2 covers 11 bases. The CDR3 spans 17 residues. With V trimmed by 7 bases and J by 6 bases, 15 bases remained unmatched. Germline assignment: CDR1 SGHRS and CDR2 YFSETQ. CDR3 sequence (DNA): TGCGCCAGCTCCGACCCTACTAGCGGGGGCCCCACCAATGAGCAGTTCTTC. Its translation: CASSDPTSGGPTNEQFF.

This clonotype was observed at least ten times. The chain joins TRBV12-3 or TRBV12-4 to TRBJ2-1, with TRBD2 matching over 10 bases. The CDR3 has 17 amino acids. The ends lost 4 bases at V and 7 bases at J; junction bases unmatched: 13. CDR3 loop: CASSSDSGRLGGNEQFF. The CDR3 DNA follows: TGTGCCAGCAGTTCCGATAGCGGGAGGTTGGGGGGGAATGAGCAGTTCTTC.

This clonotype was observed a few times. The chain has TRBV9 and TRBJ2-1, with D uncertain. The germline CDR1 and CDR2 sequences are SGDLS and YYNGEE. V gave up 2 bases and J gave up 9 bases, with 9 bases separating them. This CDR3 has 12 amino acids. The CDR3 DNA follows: TGTGCCAGCAGCGTTGGTAGCAGTGAGCAGTTCTTC. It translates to CASSVGSSEQFF.

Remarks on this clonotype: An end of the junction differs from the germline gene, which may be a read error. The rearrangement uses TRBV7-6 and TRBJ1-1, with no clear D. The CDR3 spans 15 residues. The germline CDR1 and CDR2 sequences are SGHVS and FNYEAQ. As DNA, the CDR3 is TGTGTCAGCAGCTTAGGCGGCGGGCTGAACACTGAAGCTTTCTTT. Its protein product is CVSSLGGGLNTEAFF.

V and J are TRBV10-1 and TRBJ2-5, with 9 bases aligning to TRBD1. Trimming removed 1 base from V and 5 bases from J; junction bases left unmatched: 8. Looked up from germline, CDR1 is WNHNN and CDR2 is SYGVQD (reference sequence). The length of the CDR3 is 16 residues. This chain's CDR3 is CASSEYGGQGMETQYF. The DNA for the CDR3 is TGCGCCAGCAGTGAGTACGGAGGACAGGGGATGGAGACCCAGTACTTC.

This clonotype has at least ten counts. The CDR3 nucleotides read TGCAGTGCTGTGGACAGGGGGGCGAACACCGGGGAGCTGTTTTTT. Translated, it gives CSAVDRGANTGELFF. This sequence joins TRBV20-1 and TRBJ2-2, with 10 bases that match TRBD1. J was trimmed by 0 bases and V by 5 bases; bases with no gene match: 3. Germline V gene sequence: CDR1 DFQATT, CDR2 SNEGSKA (reference sequence). CDR3 length equals 15 residues.

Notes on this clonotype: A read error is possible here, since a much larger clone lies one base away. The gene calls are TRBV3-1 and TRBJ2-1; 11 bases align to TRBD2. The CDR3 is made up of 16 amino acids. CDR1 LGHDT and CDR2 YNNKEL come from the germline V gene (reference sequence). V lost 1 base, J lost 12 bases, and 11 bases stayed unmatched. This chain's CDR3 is CASSQVTSGSRSGQFF. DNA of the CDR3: TGTGCCAGCAGCCAAGTCACTAGCGGGAGTCGTAGTGGGCAGTTCTTC.

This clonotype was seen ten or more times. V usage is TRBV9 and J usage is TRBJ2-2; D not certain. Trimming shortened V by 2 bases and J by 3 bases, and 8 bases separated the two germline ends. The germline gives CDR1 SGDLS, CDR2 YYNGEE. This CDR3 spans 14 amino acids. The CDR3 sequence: CASSVWADTGELFF. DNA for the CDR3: TGTGCCAGCAGCGTGTGGGCCGACACCGGGGAGCTGTTTTTT.

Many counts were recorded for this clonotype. CDR3 in DNA: TGTGCCAGCAGTAGACCGGCCGGCTACGAGCAGTACTTC. Amino acids: CASSRPAGYEQYF. The rearrangement uses TRBV6-1 and TRBJ2-7; no clear D. The V gene's germline CDR1 is MNHNS and CDR2 SASEGT. The CDR3 spans 13 residues. Trimming stripped 5 bases from V and 3 bases from J, with 11 bases between.

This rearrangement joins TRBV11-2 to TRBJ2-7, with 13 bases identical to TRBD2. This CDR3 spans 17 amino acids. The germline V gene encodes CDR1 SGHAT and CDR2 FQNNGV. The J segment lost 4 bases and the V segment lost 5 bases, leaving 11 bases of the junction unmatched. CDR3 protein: CASSPISGTSGVYEQYF. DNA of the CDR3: TGTGCCAGCAGCCCAATCTCCGGGACTAGCGGGGTGTACGAGCAGTACTTC. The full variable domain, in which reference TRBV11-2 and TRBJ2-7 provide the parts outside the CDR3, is EAGVAQSPRYKIIEKRQSVAFWCNPISGHATLYWYQQILGQGPKLLIQFQNNGVVDDSQLPKDRFSAERLKGVDSTLKIQPAKLEDSAVYLCASSPISGTSGVYEQYFGPGTRLTVT.

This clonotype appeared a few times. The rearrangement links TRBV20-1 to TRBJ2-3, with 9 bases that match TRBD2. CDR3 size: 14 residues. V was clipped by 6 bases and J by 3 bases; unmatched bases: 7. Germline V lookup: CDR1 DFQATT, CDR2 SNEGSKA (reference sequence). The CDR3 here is CSAYLAGVTDTQYF. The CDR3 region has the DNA TGCAGTGCGTACTTAGCGGGGGTGACAGATACGCAGTATTTT.

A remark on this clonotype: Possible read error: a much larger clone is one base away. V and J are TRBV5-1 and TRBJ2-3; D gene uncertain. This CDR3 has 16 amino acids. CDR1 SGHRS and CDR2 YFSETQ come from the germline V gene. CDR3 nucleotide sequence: TGCGCCATCAGCTTAGGGCTGGGGTCTTACACAGATACGCAGTATTTT. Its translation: CAISLGLGSYTDTQYF.